These 30 T cell receptor beta chains came from one sample sequenced in a study of cytomegalovirus exposure and HLA in healthy donors. Vbeta (60) and Jbeta (13) primers were used in the PCR. The method was immunoSEQ multiplex PCR; TCRdb's version includes in-frame clones alone and lacks a portion of them. Of approximately 210,000 clones listed, 75% to 80% are singletons. The sequenced sample consisted of PBMCs. These receptors came from a male donor in good health and CMV-seronegative.

The rearrangement links TRBV5-6 to TRBJ2-7; 7 bases line up with TRBD1. The CDR3 contains 16 residues. Trimming removed 0 bases from V and 1 base from J; junction bases left unmatched: 7. Germline assignment: CDR1 SGHDT and CDR2 YYEEEE. CDR3 in amino acids: CASSLVNRGQSYEQYF. Here the CDR3 DNA reads TGTGCCAGCAGCTTGGTCAATAGGGGACAGTCCTACGAGCAGTACTTC.

The chain is built from TRBV6-5 and TRBJ2-5; 12 nucleotides agree with TRBD1. With the DNA end fitting TRBJ2-7 better, the J assignment may be wrong. The CDR3 extends over 16 amino acids. Germline CDR1 and CDR2: MNHEY and SVGAGI. For the CDR3, the DNA is TGTGCCAGCAGTTACCAGGCCGGGACAGGGGGCTCCGAGCAGTACTTC. This translates into CASSYQAGTGGSEQYF.

J is TRBJ1-2 and V is TRBV19, with D perhaps TRBD1 (5 bases). CDR1 is LNHDA, CDR2 SQIVND, per germline (reference sequence). This CDR3 spans 12 amino acids. Trimming cost V 11 bases and J 3 bases, with 13 bases left between them. CDR3: CAAAGRHYGYTF. DNA of the CDR3: TGTGCCGCCGCGGGACGGCACTATGGCTACACCTTC.

The rearrangement links TRBV30 to TRBJ1-5; a possible D gene is TRBD1 (5 bases). The CDR3 is made up of 14 amino acids. The ends were cut back, 3 bases at V and 4 bases at J, with 13 bases in the middle. Germline CDR1 reads GTSNPN; CDR2 reads SVGIG (reference sequence). The CDR3 loop reads CAWRGGSENQPQHF. Here the CDR3 DNA reads TGTGCCTGGAGGGGGGGTTCGGAAAATCAGCCCCAGCATTTT.

J is TRBJ1-2 and V is TRBV5-1; weak D call: TRBD1 (6 bases). Trimming cost V 4 bases and J 4 bases, with 14 bases left between them. The V gene's germline CDR1 is SGHRS and CDR2 YFSETQ. This CDR3 contains 14 residues. The CDR3 sequence: CASSRNRDLYGYTF. The CDR3 nucleotides are TGCGCCAGCAGCCGGAACAGGGACCTCTATGGCTACACCTTC.

This clone was observed many times. This rearrangement joins TRBV19 to TRBJ2-5; TRBD2 matches 11 bases. Trimming took 8 bases from V and 1 from J; bases not matched to a gene: 6. Germline CDR1 is LNHDA and CDR2 is SQIVND (reference sequence). The CDR3 runs to 15 residues. The CDR3 bases are TGTGCCAGTGGGACTAGCGGCGTATCCCAAGAGACCCAGTACTTC. This encodes CASGTSGVSQETQYF.

The rearrangement uses TRBV6-1 and TRBJ1-2, with TRBD1 matching over 9 bases. The CDR3 consists of 14 residues. Germline CDR1 and CDR2: MNHNS and SASEGT. The trim removed 3 bases at V and 4 bases at J, leaving 3 bases unmatched. The CDR3 reads CASSEGQGTYGYTF. Written as DNA, the CDR3 is TGTGCCAGCAGTGAGGGACAGGGAACCTATGGCTACACCTTC.

The chain couples TRBV27 to TRBJ1-5; no reliable D call. This CDR3 is built from 15 residues. Germline assignment: CDR1 MNHEY and CDR2 SMNVEV (reference sequence). The germline V and J ends were trimmed by 2 bases and 2 bases, with 10 bases remaining between them. The CDR3 DNA reads TGTGCCAGCAGTTTAAAATGGTCAGGCAATCAGCCCCAGCATTTT. As protein: CASSLKWSGNQPQHF.

This clone occurred once. This sequence joins TRBV4-2 and TRBJ2-3; TRBD2 is a possible D gene (6 bases). The germline gives CDR1 LGHNA, CDR2 YNFKEQ. The CDR3 is made up of 15 amino acids. The ends were cut back, 3 bases at V and 4 bases at J, with 14 bases in the middle. The CDR3, as DNA: TGTGCCAGCAGCCAGGGGGGTCCGAAGTCAGATACGCAGTATTTT. Its protein is CASSQGGPKSDTQYF.

This sequence joins TRBV6-5 and TRBJ2-5; 7 bases align to TRBD1. The better agreement between TRBJ2-7 and the DNA end casts doubt on the J call. This CDR3 has 13 amino acids. Germline V gene data show CDR1 as MNHEY and CDR2 as SVGAGI. The CDR3 bases are TGTGCCAGCAGTATGGGACAGACCTACGAGCAGTACTTC. This codes for CASSMGQTYEQYF.

The rearrangement joins TRBV15 to TRBJ2-1, with D unclear. The CDR3 runs to 14 residues. Per germline, CDR1 LNHNV and CDR2 YYDKDF (reference sequence). Trimming removed 5 bases from V and 6 bases from J, with 14 bases in between. The CDR3 DNA is TGTGCCACCAGCGGCCTAGAGGCTGGCAATGAGCAGTTCTTC. Translation gives CATSGLEAGNEQFF.

The V gene is TRBV6-5, the J gene TRBJ2-7; the match to TRBD1 covers 7 bases. CDR1 is MNHEY, CDR2 SVGAGI, per germline. V shed 9 bases, J shed 3 bases, and the junction held 11 bases outside the gene matches. CDR3 length: 14 amino acids. Written as DNA, the CDR3 is TGTGCCAGTTCTCAACGGGGACAGAACTACGAGCAGTACTTC. Translation: CASSQRGQNYEQYF.

The chain carries TRBV11-2 and TRBJ2-2, with 8 bases that match TRBD1. The V gene's germline CDR1 is SGHAT and CDR2 FQNNGV. The ends lost 5 bases at V and 1 base at J; junction bases unmatched: 3. The CDR3 runs to 15 residues. The CDR3 region has the DNA TGTGCCAGCAGCCCCGGGACAGGGAACACCGGGGAGCTGTTTTTT. Its translation is CASSPGTGNTGELFF. Variable domain in full (rest from reference TRBV11-2 and TRBJ2-2): EAGVAQSPRYKIIEKRQSVAFWCNPISGHATLYWYQQILGQGPKLLIQFQNNGVVDDSQLPKDRFSAERLKGVDSTLKIQPAKLEDSAVYLCASSPGTGNTGELFFGEGSRLTVL.

The rearrangement joins TRBV7-9 to TRBJ1-1; 8 bases map to TRBD1. Germline V gene lookup returns CDR1 SEHNR and CDR2 FQNEAQ (reference sequence). Losses at the gene ends were 5 bases for V and 3 bases for J; bases not matched to a gene: 8. The CDR3 has 15 amino acids. The chain's CDR3 is CASSEEGQVYTEAFF. CDR3 nucleotides: TGTGCCAGCAGCGAGGAGGGACAGGTGTACACTGAAGCTTTCTTT.

The chain carries TRBV7-2 and TRBJ2-1; 8 bases match TRBD2. CDR1 SGHTA and CDR2 FQGNSA come from the germline V gene. This CDR3 is built from 15 residues. Trimming at V came to 5 bases and at J to 2 bases, leaving 5 bases not matched to a gene. CDR3 region: CASSQAAGAYNEQFF. Here the CDR3 DNA reads TGTGCCAGCAGCCAAGCAGCGGGGGCCTACAATGAGCAGTTCTTC. Looking up the rest from reference TRBV7-2 and TRBJ2-1 gives the full variable domain: GAGVSQSPSNKVTEKGKDVELRCDPISGHTALYWYRQSLGQGLEFLIYFQGNSAPDKSGLPSDRFSAERTGGSVSTLTIQRTQQEDSAVYLCASSQAAGAYNEQFFGPGTRLTVL.

This clone has a single count. V and J are TRBV6-1 and TRBJ1-4; TRBD1 is a possible D gene (5 bases). This CDR3 region has 16 residues. V lost 4 bases and J 0 bases, leaving 12 bases between the germline ends. Germline lookup yields CDR1 MNHNS and CDR2 SASEGT. CDR3: CASSAFGASTNEKLFF. CDR3 nucleotides: TGTGCCAGCAGTGCCTTTGGGGCTTCAACTAATGAAAAACTGTTTTTT.

This rearrangement joins TRBV5-6 to TRBJ2-1; no clear D gene. The germline V and J ends were trimmed by 3 bases and 4 bases, with 5 bases remaining between them. In germline, CDR1 is SGHDT, CDR2 YYEEEE. The CDR3 spans 12 residues. CDR3 nucleotides: TGTGCCAGCAGCTGGCCTTACAATGAGCAGTTCTTC. This codes for CASSWPYNEQFF.

V is TRBV6-5 and J is TRBJ1-1; D gene unclear. From germline, CDR1 is MNHEY and CDR2 SVGAGI. The CDR3 loop spans 13 amino acids. V lost 2 bases and J 2 bases, leaving 6 bases between the germline ends. This CDR3 is CASSYRVNTEAFF. CDR3 DNA: TGTGCCAGCAGTTACCGGGTAAACACTGAAGCTTTCTTT.

The chain recombines TRBV6-5 with TRBJ2-7; 11 nucleotides align to TRBD2. In germline, CDR1 is MNHEY, CDR2 SVGAGI. V lost 8 bases, J lost 2 bases, and 2 bases stayed unmatched. The CDR3 is 13 amino acids. CDR3 sequence: CASGTSGAYEQYF. CDR3 nucleotides: TGTGCCAGCGGGACTAGCGGAGCCTACGAGCAGTACTTC.

This chain links TRBV28 with TRBJ1-2; D is undetermined. CDR1 MDHEN and CDR2 SYDVKM come from the germline V gene. This CDR3 has 12 residues. The V end lost 3 bases, the J end lost 8 bases, and 10 bases lay between the germline ends. The CDR3 region is CASSFGSGGYTF. DNA of the CDR3: TGTGCCAGCAGTTTTGGGTCGGGGGGCTACACCTTC.

The rearrangement uses TRBV5-1 and TRBJ1-6; possibly TRBD1 for D (6 bases). CDR1 is SGHRS and CDR2 is YFSETQ in the germline V gene. Trimming left V 0 bases short and J 9 bases short, with 7 bases between. This CDR3 is built from 13 residues. CDR3 coding DNA: TGCGCCAGCAGCTTGGGACAGGCTTCACCCCTCCACTTT. This encodes CASSLGQASPLHF. The variable domain in full, completed from reference TRBV5-1 and TRBJ1-6, reads KAGVTQTPRYLIKTRGQQVTLSCSPISGHRSVSWYQQTPGQGLQFLFEYFSETQRNKGNFPGRFSGRQFSNSRSEMNVSTLELGDSALYLCASSLGQASPLHFGNGTRLTVT.

This chain joins TRBV14 and TRBJ1-2; D not resolved. In germline, CDR1 is SGHDN, CDR2 FVKESK. The CDR3 runs to 12 residues. Trimming took off 4 bases at V and 5 bases at J, with 8 bases between the two ends. In nucleotides, the CDR3 is TGTGCCAGCAGCCCCGCGGCGTATGGCTACACCTTC. This codes for CASSPAAYGYTF.

The gene calls are TRBV2 and TRBJ1-2; TRBD1 might be the D (5 bases). The CDR3 is made up of 12 amino acids. Trimming removed 10 bases at V and 2 bases at J, with 11 bases between. The germline V gene has CDR1 SNHLY and CDR2 FYNNEI. The CDR3 DNA sequence: TGTGCCAATGTGGCAGGGAACTATGGCTACACCTTC. Its translation is CANVAGNYGYTF.

The V and J genes are TRBV6-1 and TRBJ1-2; 7 bases align to TRBD1. The CDR3 runs to 13 residues. V shed 6 bases and J 6 bases; nucleotides not matched to a gene: 7. In germline, CDR1 is MNHNS, CDR2 SASEGT. Written as DNA, the CDR3 is TGTGCCAGCAGGACAGGGTCCGGGGATGGCTACACCTTC. It is translated as CASRTGSGDGYTF.

The chain is built from TRBV5-4 and TRBJ2-3; D might be TRBD1 (5 bases). The germline V gene encodes CDR1 SGHNT and CDR2 YYREEE (reference sequence). The CDR3 is made up of 13 amino acids. V was clipped by 6 bases and J by 3 bases, with 11 bases between them. CDR3 bases: TGTGCCAGCACCCCGGCAGGGACAGATACGCAGTATTTT. Encoded protein: CASTPAGTDTQYF. Full variable domain (remainder filled in from reference TRBV5-4 and TRBJ2-3): ETGVTQSPTHLIKTRGQQVTLRCSSQSGHNTVSWYQQALGQGPQFIFQYYREEENGRGNFPPRFSGLQFPNYSSELNVNALELDDSALYLCASTPAGTDTQYFGPGTRLTVL.

V usage is TRBV2 and J usage is TRBJ2-2, with D possibly TRBD2 on 5 matching bases. The CDR3 totals 16 residues. CDR1 SNHLY and CDR2 FYNNEI come from the germline V gene. Trimming removed 8 bases at V and 0 bases at J, with 16 bases between. The CDR3 is CASGSKEHPNTGELFF. In DNA form, the CDR3 reads TGTGCCAGCGGGAGCAAGGAACACCCGAACACCGGGGAGCTGTTTTTT.

The chain is built from TRBV7-9 and TRBJ2-2, with D possibly TRBD1 on 6 matching bases. This CDR3 is 15 amino acids long. CDR1 is SEHNR and CDR2 is FQNEAQ in the germline V gene (reference sequence). V lost 5 bases to trimming and J lost 4 bases, with 14 bases between them. The CDR3 DNA follows: TGTGCCAGCAGCCCGCCCGGACAGAGCACCGGGGAGCTGTTTTTT. Residues: CASSPPGQSTGELFF.

The chain links TRBV7-3 to TRBJ2-1; D remains ambiguous. The V end lost 2 bases, the J end lost 6 bases, and 5 bases lay between the germline ends. This CDR3 is built from 12 residues. Germline lookup yields CDR1 SGHTA and CDR2 FQGTGA. The DNA for the CDR3 is TGTGCCAGCAGCTTAGGAGTCAATGAGCAGTTCTTC. As protein: CASSLGVNEQFF.

V gene TRBV5-4 combines with J gene TRBJ2-7, with D possibly TRBD2 on 6 matching bases. Between the trimmed V and J ends, which lost 2 bases and 2 bases, there was a span of 8 bases. CDR1 SGHNT and CDR2 YYREEE come from the germline V gene (reference sequence). The CDR3 contains 13 residues. CDR3: CASSFGGAYEQYF. The CDR3 DNA is TGTGCCAGCAGCTTTGGAGGGGCCTACGAGCAGTACTTC.

The chain uses TRBV9 and TRBJ1-3, with D unclear. Trimming stripped 4 bases from V and 0 bases from J, with 14 bases between. This CDR3 region has 16 residues. The V gene's germline CDR1 is SGDLS and CDR2 YYNGEE. The CDR3 spells CASSPSGVSSGNTIYF. In nucleotides, the CDR3 is TGTGCCAGCAGCCCCAGCGGAGTCAGCTCTGGAAACACCATATATTTT.